Below, one T cell receptor beta chain is given with its context. Its antigen is unidentified. This record comes from a study of T cell responses to AZD1222 COVID-19 vaccine. At the level of the study: Researchers grouped second doses given at about 4 or about 12 weeks into one pool. The study's findings and limits: Rises in breadth and depth of Spike-specific TCRs came after two AZD1222 doses. Repertoire sampling was restricted to post-peak T cell response timepoints. Among those given AZD1222, only five or six were seropositive at baseline.

V was shortened by 4 bases and J by 10 bases, with 28 bases between the two germline ends. Germline V gene sequence: CDR1 LGHDT, CDR2 YNNKEL (reference sequence). The CDR3 runs to 17 residues. The assay was immunoSEQ multiplex PCR, and TCRdb's table has in-frame clones only and misses some. The sample includes over 90,000 clones, approximately 89% of them seen just once. The rearrangement joins TRBV3-1 (or the pseudogene TRBV3-2) to TRBJ2-5; D is possibly TRBD1 or TRBD2 (6 bases each). The TCR was taken from an adult in good health. The sample was peripheral blood, taken on day 0 of AZD1222 vaccination. As DNA, the CDR3 is TGTGCCAGCAGCCCGGGGATGGTCCTGAGGGCAGGAGGGGGCCAGTACTTC. This sequence encodes CASSPGMVLRAGGGQYF.